A selection of T cell receptor beta chains follows, all from one sample in a study of CD8 T cells in ankylosing spondylitis. TCRdb re-analysed the 5' RACE reads in MiXCR, keeping a single row per CDR3 protein. There are 150,000 or so distinct CDR3 sequences in the sample; approximately 10% occur only once, and about 29% lies in the top ten. The sequencing input was blood, either unsorted or a sorted T cell fraction (not recorded which). The receptor set was obtained from a male donor with ankylosing spondylitis or in good health (not recorded which). The CDR3 runs from the conserved cysteine through the conserved F or W. The D gene is left open where the match is weak. A row's size may be missing; if present it is once, few, many or a size class.

j_call clone_size d_call v_call cdr3_aa cdr3_nt
TRBJ2-1 many - TRBV6-1 CASSGDGRGSYNEQFF TGTGCCAGCAGTGGGGACGGGAGAGGGTCCTACAATGAGCAGTTCTTC
TRBJ2-1 many - TRBV4-1 CASSQDPGKGSYNEQFF TGCGCCAGCAGCCAAGACCCCGGGAAAGGTTCCTACAATGAGCAGTTCTTC
TRBJ2-1 - TRBD1 TRBV20-1 CSTGGRSYNEQFF TGCAGCACAGGGGGCAGGTCCTACAATGAGCAGTTCTTC
TRBJ2-3 - - TRBV19 CASSGLRVDTQYF TGTGCCAGCTCGGGACTCCGGGTCGATACGCAGTATTTT
TRBJ2-1 many TRBD2 TRBV12-5 CASGLVLTRSGGVRNEQFF TGTGCTAGTGGTTTGGTACTCACACGATCTGGGGGGGTAAGGAATGAGCAGTTCTTC
TRBJ2-4 many - TRBV5-1 CASSSGRQGNGIQYF TGCGCCAGCAGCTCTGGGCGGCAGGGGAATGGCATTCAGTACTTC
TRBJ1-4 few TRBD1 TRBV7-9 CASSSTGGDGEKLFF TGTGCCAGCAGCTCTACAGGGGGCGACGGAGAAAAACTGTTTTTT
TRBJ2-3 many TRBD2 TRBV18 CASSGLAGLSTDTQYF TGTGCCAGCTCGGGACTAGCGGGCCTTAGCACAGATACGCAGTATTTT
TRBJ2-1 - TRBD1 TRBV11-2 CASSLRPGQGGNNEQFF TGTGCCAGCAGCTTACGACCAGGACAGGGAGGAAACAATGAGCAGTTCTTC
TRBJ2-1 many TRBD2 TRBV20-1 CSASPSGGPWGNEQFF TGCAGTGCTAGTCCTAGCGGGGGGCCATGGGGCAATGAGCAGTTCTTC
TRBJ2-1 many - TRBV29-1 CSAGAYNEQFF TGCAGCGCCGGGGCCTACAATGAGCAGTTCTTC
TRBJ1-2 few TRBD1 TRBV20-1 CCARDRTGDFNYGYTF TGCTGTGCTAGAGATAGGACAGGAGACTTTAACTATGGCTACACCTTC
TRBJ2-2 many TRBD2 TRBV29-1 CSVASGVGPGELFF TGCAGCGTTGCTAGCGGCGTAGGACCCGGGGAGCTGTTTTTT
TRBJ2-7 few TRBD1 TRBV11-2 CASSPPPLGQGAYEQYF TGTGCCAGCAGCCCCCCGCCCCTAGGACAGGGGGCGTACGAGCAGTACTTC
TRBJ2-1 few - TRBV20-1 CSARVRGLGQFF TGCAGTGCTAGAGTGCGGGGGCTTGGGCAGTTCTTC
TRBJ1-1 few TRBD1 TRBV28 CASSLTEGAQKAFF TGTGCCAGCAGTTTAACAGAGGGGGCTCAAAAAGCTTTCTTT
TRBJ2-5 many - TRBV28 CASGEVEETQYF TGTGCCAGCGGAGAGGTAGAAGAGACCCAGTACTTC
TRBJ1-4 many - TRBV5-1 CASSLDLKEGEKLFF TGCGCCAGCAGCTTGGACTTGAAGGAAGGTGAAAAACTGTTTTTT
TRBJ2-1 few - TRBV10-3 CATSDRSTEQFF TGTGCCACCTCGGACCGCTCCACTGAGCAGTTCTTC
TRBJ2-5 few TRBD2 TRBV11-2 CASSPGGAQETQYF TGTGCCAGCAGCCCGGGGGGGGCACAAGAGACCCAGTACTTC